Reported below is one T cell receptor beta chain. The sample comes from a study of blood T cell repertoires in COVID-19. For the study at large: Specimens from acute and convalescent COVID-19 originated in the United States, Italy and Spain. From T cells, B-cell-depleted T cells, or PBMCs came the material, which was cDNA or gDNA.

Authors' data handling: Using reference gene primer amplification, nucleated cell counts were estimated. Here immunoSEQ multiplex PCR was the method, and the copy in TCRdb shows in-frame clones only, minus some. The V and J calls and clone size come from that table; D and trimming were worked out from the DNA. The table has under 350,000 clones, roughly 91% seen once. Germline CDR1 reads SNHLY; CDR2 reads FYNNEI. This CDR3 contains 14 residues. V lost 5 bases, J lost 2 bases, and 5 bases stayed unmatched. This sequence was found in a man aged 35-49 years with acute or convalescent COVID-19. V usage is TRBV2 and J usage is TRBJ1-1; 7 bases align to TRBD1. The sample consisted of peripheral blood. The CDR3 nucleotides read TGTGCCAGCAGTCGACAGGGTTACAACACTGAAGCTTTCTTT. Its translation is CASSRQGYNTEAFF.